The clone carrying this T cell receptor beta chain has ten or more counts. What it binds is not known. This sample is drawn from a study of blood T cells in healthy people across ages. Notes on the study in general: Diversity of TCR beta per million T cells declined in a roughly linear way with age. What prevented conclusive comparison of naive and antigen-experienced cells was that PBMCs were unsorted.

V was shortened by 1 base and J by 5 bases, with 11 bases between the two germline ends. CDR3 size: 14 residues. Germline CDR1 and CDR2: SGHVS and FQNEAQ. PCR was performed a second time for about 7 to 12 cycles using a sample-barcoded 5' primer and a J-beta primer mix. In TCRdb, the 5' RACE reads were re-called with MiXCR into one record per CDR3 protein. The sample has over 500,000 distinct CDR3 sequences; 45% to 60% are singletons. The sequence derives from a woman of 80 years or more in good health. Sequenced material: blood. This chain connects TRBV7-8 to TRBJ1-1; the D is unclear. CDR3 DNA sequence: TGTGCCAGCAGCTTAGGGCGGCTAAGTACTGAAGCTTTCTTT. Its translation: CASSLGRLSTEAFF.